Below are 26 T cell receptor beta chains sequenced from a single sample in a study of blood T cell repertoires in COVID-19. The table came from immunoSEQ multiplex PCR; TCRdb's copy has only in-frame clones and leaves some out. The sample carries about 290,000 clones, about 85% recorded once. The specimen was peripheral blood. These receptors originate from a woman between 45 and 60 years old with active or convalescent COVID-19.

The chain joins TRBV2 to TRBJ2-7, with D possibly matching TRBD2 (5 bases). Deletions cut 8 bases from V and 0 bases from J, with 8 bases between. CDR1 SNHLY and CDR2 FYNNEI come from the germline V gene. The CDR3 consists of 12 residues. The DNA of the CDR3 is TGTGCCAGCGCGGGTAACTCCTACGAGCAGTACTTC. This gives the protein CASAGNSYEQYF.

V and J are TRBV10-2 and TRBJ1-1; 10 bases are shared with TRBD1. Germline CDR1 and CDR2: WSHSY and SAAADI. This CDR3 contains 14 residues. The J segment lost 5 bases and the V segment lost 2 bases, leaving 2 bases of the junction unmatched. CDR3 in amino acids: CASSEDRGRTEAFF. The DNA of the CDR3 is TGCGCCAGCAGTGAGGACAGGGGGCGGACTGAAGCTTTCTTT.

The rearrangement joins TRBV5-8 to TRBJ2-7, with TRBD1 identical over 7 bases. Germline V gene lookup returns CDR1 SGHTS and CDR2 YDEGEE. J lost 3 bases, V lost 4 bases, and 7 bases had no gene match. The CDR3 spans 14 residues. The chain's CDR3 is CASSPGTAFYEQYF. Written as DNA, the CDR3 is TGTGCCAGCAGCCCGGGGACAGCTTTCTACGAGCAGTACTTC.

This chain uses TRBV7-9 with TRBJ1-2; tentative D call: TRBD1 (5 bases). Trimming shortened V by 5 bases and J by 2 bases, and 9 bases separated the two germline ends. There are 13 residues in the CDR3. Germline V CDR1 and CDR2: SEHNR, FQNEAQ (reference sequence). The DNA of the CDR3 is TGTGCCAGCAGCGTGACAGAGAACTATGGCTACACCTTC. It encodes CASSVTENYGYTF.

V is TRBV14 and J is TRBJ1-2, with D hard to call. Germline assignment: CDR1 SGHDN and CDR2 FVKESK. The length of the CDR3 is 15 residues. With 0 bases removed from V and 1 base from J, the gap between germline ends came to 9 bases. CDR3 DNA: TGTGCCAGCAGCCAAGATCTCACTATTAACTATGGCTACACCTTC. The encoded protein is CASSQDLTINYGYTF.

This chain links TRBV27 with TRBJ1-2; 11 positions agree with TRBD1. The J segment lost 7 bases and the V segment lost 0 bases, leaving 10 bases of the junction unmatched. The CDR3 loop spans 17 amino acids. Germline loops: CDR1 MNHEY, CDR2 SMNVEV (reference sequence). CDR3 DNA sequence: TGTGCCAGCAGTTTATCCGGGACAGGGGGGTCTCTTGGTGGCTACACCTTC. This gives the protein CASSLSGTGGSLGGYTF.

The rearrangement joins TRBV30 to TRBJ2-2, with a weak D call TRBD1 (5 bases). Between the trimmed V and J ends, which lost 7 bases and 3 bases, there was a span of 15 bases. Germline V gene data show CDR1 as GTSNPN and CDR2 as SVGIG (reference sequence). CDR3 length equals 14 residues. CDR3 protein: CASMTRTHTGELFF. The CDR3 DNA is TGTGCCTCGATGACCCGGACACACACCGGGGAGCTGTTTTTT. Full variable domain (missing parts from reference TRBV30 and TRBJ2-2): SQTIHQWPATLVQPVGSPLSLECTVEGTSNPNLYWYRQAAGRGLQLLFYSVGIGQISSEVPQNLSASRPQDRQFILSSKKLLLSDSGFYLCASMTRTHTGELFFGEGSRLTVL.

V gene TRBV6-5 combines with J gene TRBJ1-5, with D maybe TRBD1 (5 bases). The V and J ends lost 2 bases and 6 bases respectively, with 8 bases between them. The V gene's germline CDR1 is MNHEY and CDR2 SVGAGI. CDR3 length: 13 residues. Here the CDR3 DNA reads TGTGCCAGCAGTTACGGCCAGGGTCAGCCCCAGCATTTT. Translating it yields CASSYGQGQPQHF.

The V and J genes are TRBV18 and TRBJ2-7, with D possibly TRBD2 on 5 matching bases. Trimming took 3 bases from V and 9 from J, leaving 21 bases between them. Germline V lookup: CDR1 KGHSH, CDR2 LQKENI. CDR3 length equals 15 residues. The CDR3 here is CASSPVVSAGVGQYF. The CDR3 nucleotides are TGTGCCAGCTCACCGGTTGTCAGCGCCGGGGTTGGGCAGTACTTC.

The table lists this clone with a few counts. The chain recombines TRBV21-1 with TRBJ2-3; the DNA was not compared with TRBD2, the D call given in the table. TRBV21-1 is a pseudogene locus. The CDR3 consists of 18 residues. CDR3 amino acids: CASSPSGTSGRASNTQYF. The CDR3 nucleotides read TGTGCCAGCAGCCCTTCGGGGACTAGCGGGAGGGCAAGCAATACGCAGTATTTT.

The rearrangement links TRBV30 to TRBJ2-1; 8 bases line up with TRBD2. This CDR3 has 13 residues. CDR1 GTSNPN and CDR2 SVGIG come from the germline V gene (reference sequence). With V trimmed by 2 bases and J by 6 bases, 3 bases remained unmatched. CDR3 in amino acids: CAWSSGSGNEQFF. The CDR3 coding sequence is TGTGCCTGGAGTAGCGGGAGTGGCAATGAGCAGTTCTTC.

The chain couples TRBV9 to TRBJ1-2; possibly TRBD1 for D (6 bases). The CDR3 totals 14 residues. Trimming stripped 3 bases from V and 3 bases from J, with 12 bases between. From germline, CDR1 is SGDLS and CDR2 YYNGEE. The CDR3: CASSARDNYYGYTF. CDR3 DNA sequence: TGTGCCAGCAGCGCCCGGGACAATTACTATGGCTACACCTTC. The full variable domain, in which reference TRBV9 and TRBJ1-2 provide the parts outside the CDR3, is DSGVTQTPKHLITATGQRVTLRCSPRSGDLSVYWYQQSLDQGLQFLIQYYNGEERAKGNILERFSAQQFPDLHSELNLSSLELGDSALYFCASSARDNYYGYTFGSGTRLTVV.

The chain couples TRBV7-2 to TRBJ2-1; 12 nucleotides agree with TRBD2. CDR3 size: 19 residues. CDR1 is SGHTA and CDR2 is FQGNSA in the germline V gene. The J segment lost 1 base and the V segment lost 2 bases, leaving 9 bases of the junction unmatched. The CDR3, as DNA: TGTGCCAGCAGCTTACGTCTAGCGGGAGGGCCGAGGTCCTACAATGAGCAGTTCTTC. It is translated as CASSLRLAGGPRSYNEQFF.

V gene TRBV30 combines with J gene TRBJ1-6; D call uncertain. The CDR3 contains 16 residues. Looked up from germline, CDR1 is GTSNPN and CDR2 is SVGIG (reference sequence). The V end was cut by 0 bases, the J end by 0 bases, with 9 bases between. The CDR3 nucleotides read TGTGCCTGGAGTGTACGCCGGAGCTCCTATAATTCACCCCTCCACTTT. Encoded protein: CAWSVRRSSYNSPLHF.

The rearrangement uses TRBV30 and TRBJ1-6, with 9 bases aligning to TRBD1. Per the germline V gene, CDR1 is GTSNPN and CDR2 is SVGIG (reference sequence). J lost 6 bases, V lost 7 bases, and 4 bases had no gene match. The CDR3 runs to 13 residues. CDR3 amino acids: CAYRQGVNSPLHF. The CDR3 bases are TGTGCCTACCGACAGGGGGTTAATTCACCCCTCCACTTT.

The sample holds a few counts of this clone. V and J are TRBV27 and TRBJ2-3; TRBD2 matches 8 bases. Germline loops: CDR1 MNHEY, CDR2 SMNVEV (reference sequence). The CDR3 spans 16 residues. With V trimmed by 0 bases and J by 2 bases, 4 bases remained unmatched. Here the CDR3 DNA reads TGTGCCAGCAGTTTATCTTTAGCGGGGCACACAGATACGCAGTATTTT. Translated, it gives CASSLSLAGHTDTQYF.

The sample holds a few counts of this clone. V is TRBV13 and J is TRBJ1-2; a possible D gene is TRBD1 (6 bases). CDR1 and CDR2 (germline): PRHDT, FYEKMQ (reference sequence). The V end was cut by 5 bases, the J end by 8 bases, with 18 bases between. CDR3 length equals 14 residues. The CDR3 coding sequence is TGTGCCAGCAGCCAGGGATTGCAGGGGAACGGCTACACCTTC. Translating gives CASSQGLQGNGYTF. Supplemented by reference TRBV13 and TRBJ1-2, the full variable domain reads AAGVIQSPRHLIKEKRETATLKCYPIPRHDTVYWYQQGPGQDPQFLISFYEKMQSDKGSIPDRFSAQQFSDYHSELNMSSLELGDSALYFCASSQGLQGNGYTFGSGTRLTVV.

CDR3 coding DNA: TGTGCCAGCAGCTCTGCTAGGGGGCTCGGCACTGAAGCTTTCTTT. The encoded protein is CASSSARGLGTEAFF. The chain is built from TRBV3-1 (or the pseudogene TRBV3-2) and TRBJ1-1, with 7 bases fitting TRBD1. The CDR3 is made up of 15 amino acids. The V gene's germline CDR1 is LGHDT and CDR2 YNNKEL (reference sequence). Trimming took 5 bases from V and 4 from J; bases not matched to a gene: 10.

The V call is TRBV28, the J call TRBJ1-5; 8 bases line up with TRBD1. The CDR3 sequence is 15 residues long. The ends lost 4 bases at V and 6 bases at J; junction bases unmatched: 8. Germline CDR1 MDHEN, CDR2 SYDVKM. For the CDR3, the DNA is TGTGCCAGCAGTTCCCAGGACAGGGCCGGTCAGCCCCAGCATTTT. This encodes CASSSQDRAGQPQHF.

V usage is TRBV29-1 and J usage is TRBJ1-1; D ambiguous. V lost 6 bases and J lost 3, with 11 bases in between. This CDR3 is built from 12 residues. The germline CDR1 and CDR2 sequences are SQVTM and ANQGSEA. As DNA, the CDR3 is TGCAGCGTCTGCCGAGACTACACTGAAGCTTTCTTT. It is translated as CSVCRDYTEAFF. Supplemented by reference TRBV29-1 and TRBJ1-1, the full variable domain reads SAVISQKPSRDICQRGTSLTIQCQVDSQVTMMFWYRQQPGQSLTLIATANQGSEATYESGFVIDKFPISRPNLTFSTLTVSNMSPEDSSIYLCSVCRDYTEAFFGQGTRLTVV.

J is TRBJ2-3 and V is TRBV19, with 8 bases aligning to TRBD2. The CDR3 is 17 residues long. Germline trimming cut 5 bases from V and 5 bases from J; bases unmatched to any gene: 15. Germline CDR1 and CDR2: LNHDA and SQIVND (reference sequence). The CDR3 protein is CASSPPRGSGSLDTQYF. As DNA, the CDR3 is TGTGCCAGTAGTCCGCCCCGGGGCAGCGGGAGCCTAGATACGCAGTATTTT.

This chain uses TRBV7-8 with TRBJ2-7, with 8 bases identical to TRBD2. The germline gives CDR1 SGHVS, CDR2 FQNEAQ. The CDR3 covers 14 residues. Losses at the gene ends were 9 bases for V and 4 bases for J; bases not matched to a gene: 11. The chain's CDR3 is CASSLGTRDYEQYF. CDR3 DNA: TGTGCCAGTTCTCTTGGGACTAGGGATTACGAGCAGTACTTC.

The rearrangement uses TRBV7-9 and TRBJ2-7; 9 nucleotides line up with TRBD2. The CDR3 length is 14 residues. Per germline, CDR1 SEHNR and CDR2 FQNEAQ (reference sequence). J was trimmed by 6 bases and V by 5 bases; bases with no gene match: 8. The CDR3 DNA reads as TGTGCCAGCAGCAAAGGACTAGCGTCGGGCGAGCAGTACTTC. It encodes CASSKGLASGEQYF.

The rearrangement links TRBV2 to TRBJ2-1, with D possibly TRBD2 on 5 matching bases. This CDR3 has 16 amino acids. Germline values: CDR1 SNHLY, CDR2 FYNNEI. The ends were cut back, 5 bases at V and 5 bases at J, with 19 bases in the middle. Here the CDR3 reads CASSSDSVRVNNEQFF. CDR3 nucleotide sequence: TGTGCCAGCAGTTCGGACTCTGTGAGGGTGAACAATGAGCAGTTCTTC.

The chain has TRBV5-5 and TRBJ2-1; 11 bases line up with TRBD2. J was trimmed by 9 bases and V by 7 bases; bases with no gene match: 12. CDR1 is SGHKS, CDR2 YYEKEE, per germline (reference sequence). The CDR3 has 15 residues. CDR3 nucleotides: TGTGCCAGCGAGCCTAGCGGGAGGTTTGCCGTTGAGCAGTTCTTC. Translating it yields CASEPSGRFAVEQFF.

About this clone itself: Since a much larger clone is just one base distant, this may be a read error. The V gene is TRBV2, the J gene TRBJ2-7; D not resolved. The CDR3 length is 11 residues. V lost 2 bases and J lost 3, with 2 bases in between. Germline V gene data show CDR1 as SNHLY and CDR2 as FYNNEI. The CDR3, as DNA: TGTGCCAGCAGTGAACACTACGAGCAGTACTTC. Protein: CASSEHYEQYF. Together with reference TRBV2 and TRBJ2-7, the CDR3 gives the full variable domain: EPEVTQTPSHQVTQMGQEVILRCVPISNHLYFYWYRQILGQKVEFLVSFYNNEISEKSEIFDDQFSVERPDGSNFTLKIRSTKLEDSAMYFCASSEHYEQYFGPGTRLTVT.